This T cell receptor (beta chain) was sequenced for a study of long-term antiretroviral therapy in people with HIV. Study results and limitations: Controls had broader CDR3 length ranges than HIV repertoires did. Clones showing expansion before ART dominated the repertoire at all time points. Diversity measured after ART increased yet remained under transplant donor controls.

This clone was observed a handful of times. Its antigen is unknown. V lost 8 bases and J lost 5; bases outside the gene matches: 5. Germline V gives CDR1 SGHTA, CDR2 FQGTGA. The CDR3 extends over 13 amino acids. Version v3.0 of the immunoSEQ assay was performed at survey level. Using immunoSEQ multiplex PCR, the repertoire was profiled, and TCRdb retains in-frame clones only, with some absent. The data hold 26,000 or so clones, with around 80% observed a single time. PBMC samples from each donor numbered at least one pre-ART and at least two post-ART. The chain employs TRBV7-3 and TRBJ1-2; TRBD1 aligns across 10 bases. This sequence was found in a man younger than 35 with HIV. Sequences were derived from unsorted PBMCs, sampled 1.5 years before starting antiretroviral therapy. The DNA for the CDR3 is TGTGCCAGCGGGTCGGGACAGGGGTATGGCTACACCTTC. Translating gives CASGSGQGYGYTF.